This T cell receptor (beta chain) was sequenced in a study of blood T cells in healthy people across ages. Study overall: When template switching was applied, about one barcoded beta molecule was captured per two T cells.

Overall study findings and caveats: Among long-lived donors, naive CD4+ cells were more numerous and diversity higher than in aged donors.

Through a sample-barcoded 5' primer and a J-beta primer mix, a second PCR was run for about 6 to 11 cycles. Each cDNA molecule was tagged by a template-switch adaptor with 12 random nucleotides. At least 2.5 million CDR3-containing paired-end reads were obtained per sample. TCRdb itself ran the 5' RACE reads through MiXCR, one entry per CDR3 protein. Of 1,500,000 or so distinct CDR3 sequences in the sample, approximately 39% were seen once. As concerns this clonotype: The antigen remains unidentified.

With V trimmed by 0 bases and J by 0 bases, 4 bases remained unmatched. CDR3 size: 17 residues. CDR1 is SGHTA, CDR2 FQGNSA, per germline. The specimen was blood. The genes are TRBV7-2 and TRBJ2-1, with 8 nucleotides matching TRBD2. The sequence derives from a woman aged 18-29 years in good health. This chain's CDR3 is CASSLATSGLSYNEQFF. CDR3 nucleotides: TGTGCCAGCAGCTTAGCAACTAGCGGACTCTCCTACAATGAGCAGTTCTTC.